This T cell receptor beta chain was profiled in a study of Ad26.COV2.S vaccination and SARS-CoV-2 variants. Sequencing used immunoSEQ multiplex PCR; TCRdb keeps in-frame clones, though not all of them. The table records about 440,000 clones, roughly 87% of them present only once. With 10 bases clipped from V and 6 bases from J, the junction kept 9 bases outside the gene matches. The CDR3 covers 13 residues. Germline V gene data show CDR1 as ENHRY and CDR2 as SYGVKD. As to treatment: roughly 20 received Ad26.COV2.S at low or high dose, single or two shots; several received placebo; per-sample allocation not given. Sampling occurred on day 63 after the first vaccine or placebo injection.

The chain combines TRBV10-3 with TRBJ2-7, with 10 bases matching TRBD2. Sequences were derived from peripheral blood, sampled in a trial of Ad26.COV2.S vaccine versus placebo. This clonotype was obtained from a person between 18 and 65 years old who received the Ad26.COV2.S COVID-19 vaccine or a placebo. The CDR3 DNA sequence: TGTGCCAGTCGCGGACTAGCGGTCCGCGAGCAGTACTTC. This sequence encodes CASRGLAVREQYF.